This entry is about one T cell receptor (beta chain). Only in-frame clones appear in the TCRdb table, and some are missing; sequencing was by immunoSEQ multiplex PCR. The sample holds about 94,000 clones, less than 95% seen once. The data belong to a study of control samples from healthy donors and cancer patients. Germline CDR1 is SSHAT and CDR2 is FNYEAQ (reference sequence). This CDR3 has 14 residues. Trimming shortened V by 5 bases and J by 0 bases, and 11 bases separated the two germline ends. V and J are TRBV7-7 and TRBJ2-7; tentatively, D is TRBD1 (7 bases). Sequencing used blood. This TCR came from a woman aged 18-35 years in good health. The CDR3 coding sequence is TGTGCCAGCAGCCGACAGGGACTCTCCTACGAGCAGTACTTC. Translated, it gives CASSRQGLSYEQYF.